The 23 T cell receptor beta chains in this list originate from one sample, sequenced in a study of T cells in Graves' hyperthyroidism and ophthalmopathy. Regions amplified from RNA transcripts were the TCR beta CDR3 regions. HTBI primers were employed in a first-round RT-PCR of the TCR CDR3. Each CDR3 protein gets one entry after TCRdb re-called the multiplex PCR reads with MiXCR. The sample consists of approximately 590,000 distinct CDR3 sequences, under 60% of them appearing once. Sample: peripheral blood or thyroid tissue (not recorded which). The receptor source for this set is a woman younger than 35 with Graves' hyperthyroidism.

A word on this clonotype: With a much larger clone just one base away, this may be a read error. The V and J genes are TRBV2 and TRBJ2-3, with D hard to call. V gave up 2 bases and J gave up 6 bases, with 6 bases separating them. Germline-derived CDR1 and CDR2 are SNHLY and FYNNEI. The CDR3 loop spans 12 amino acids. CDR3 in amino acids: CASSEYGDTQYF. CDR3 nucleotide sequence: TGTGCCAGCAGTGAATATGGGGATACGCAGTATTTT. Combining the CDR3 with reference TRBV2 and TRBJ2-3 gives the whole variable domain EPEVTQTPSHQVTQMGQEVILRCVPISNHLYFYWYRQILGQKVEFLVSFYNNEISEKSEIFDDQFSVERPDGSNFTLKIRSTKLEDSAMYFCASSEYGDTQYFGPGTRLTVL.

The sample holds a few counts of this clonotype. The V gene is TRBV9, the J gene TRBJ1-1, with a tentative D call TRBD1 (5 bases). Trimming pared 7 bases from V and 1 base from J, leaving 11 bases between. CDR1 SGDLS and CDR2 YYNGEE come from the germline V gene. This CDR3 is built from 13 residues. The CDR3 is CASARRGNTEAFF. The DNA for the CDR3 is TGTGCCAGCGCGAGAAGGGGGAACACTGAAGCTTTCTTT.

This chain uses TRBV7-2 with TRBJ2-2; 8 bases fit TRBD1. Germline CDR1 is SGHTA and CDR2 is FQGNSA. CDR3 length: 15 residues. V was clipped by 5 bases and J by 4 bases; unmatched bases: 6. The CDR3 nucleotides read TGTGCCAGCAGCCAGCAGGGGGCGGGCACCGGGGAGCTGTTTTTT. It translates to CASSQQGAGTGELFF.

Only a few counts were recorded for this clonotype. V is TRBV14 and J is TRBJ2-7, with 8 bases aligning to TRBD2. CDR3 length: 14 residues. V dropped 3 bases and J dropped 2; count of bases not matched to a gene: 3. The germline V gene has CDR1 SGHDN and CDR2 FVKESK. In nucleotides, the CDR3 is TGTGCCAGCAGCCATATAGCGGGGCCCTACGAGCAGTACTTC. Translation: CASSHIAGPYEQYF.

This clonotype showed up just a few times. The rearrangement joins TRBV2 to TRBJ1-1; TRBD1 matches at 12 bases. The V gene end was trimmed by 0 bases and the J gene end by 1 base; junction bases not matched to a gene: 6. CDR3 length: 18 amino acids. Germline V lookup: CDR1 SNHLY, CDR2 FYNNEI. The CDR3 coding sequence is TGTGCCAGCAGTGAAGCGCGTCCGGGACAGGGGGCGAACACTGAAGCTTTCTTT. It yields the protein CASSEARPGQGANTEAFF.

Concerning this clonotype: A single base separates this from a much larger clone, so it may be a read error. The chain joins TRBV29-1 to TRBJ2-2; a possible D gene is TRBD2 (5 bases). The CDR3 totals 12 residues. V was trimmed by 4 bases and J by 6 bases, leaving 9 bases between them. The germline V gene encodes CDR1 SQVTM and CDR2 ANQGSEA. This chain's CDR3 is CSVVLAAGELFF. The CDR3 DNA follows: TGCAGCGTTGTGCTAGCCGCCGGGGAGCTGTTTTTT.

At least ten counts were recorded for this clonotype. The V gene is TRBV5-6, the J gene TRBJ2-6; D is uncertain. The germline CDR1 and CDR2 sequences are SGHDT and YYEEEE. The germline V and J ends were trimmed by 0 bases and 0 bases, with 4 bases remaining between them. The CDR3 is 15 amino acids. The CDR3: CASSLVRSGANVLTF. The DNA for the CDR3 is TGTGCCAGCAGCTTGGTTCGCTCTGGGGCCAACGTCCTGACTTTC.

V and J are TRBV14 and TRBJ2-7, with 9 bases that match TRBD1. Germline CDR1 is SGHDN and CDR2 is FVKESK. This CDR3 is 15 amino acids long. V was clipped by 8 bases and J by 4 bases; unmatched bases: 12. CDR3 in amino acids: CASSKVDRGMYEQYF. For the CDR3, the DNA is TGTGCCAGCTCGAAGGTGGACAGGGGCATGTACGAGCAGTACTTC.

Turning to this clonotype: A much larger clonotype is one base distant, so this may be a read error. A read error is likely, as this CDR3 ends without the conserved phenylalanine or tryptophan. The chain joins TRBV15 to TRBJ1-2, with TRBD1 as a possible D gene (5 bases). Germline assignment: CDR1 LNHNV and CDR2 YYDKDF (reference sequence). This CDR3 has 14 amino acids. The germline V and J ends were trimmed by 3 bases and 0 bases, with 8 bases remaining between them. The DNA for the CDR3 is TGTGCCACCAGCAGCGGACAAACTAACTATGGCTACACCCTC. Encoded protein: CATSSGQTNYGYTL.

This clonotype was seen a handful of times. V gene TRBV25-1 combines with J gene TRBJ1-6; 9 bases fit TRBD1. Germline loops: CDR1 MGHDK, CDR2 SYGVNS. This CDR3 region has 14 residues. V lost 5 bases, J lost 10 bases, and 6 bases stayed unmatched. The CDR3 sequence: CASSIGQGRSPLHF. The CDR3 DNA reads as TGTGCCAGCAGTATTGGACAGGGGCGCTCACCCCTCCACTTT.

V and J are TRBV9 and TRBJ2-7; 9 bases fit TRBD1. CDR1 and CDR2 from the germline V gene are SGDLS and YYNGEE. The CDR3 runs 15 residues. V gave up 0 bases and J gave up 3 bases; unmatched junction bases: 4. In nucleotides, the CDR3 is TGTGCCAGCAGCGTAGGGGGGACAGGGTTCTACGAGCAGTACTTC. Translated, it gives CASSVGGTGFYEQYF.

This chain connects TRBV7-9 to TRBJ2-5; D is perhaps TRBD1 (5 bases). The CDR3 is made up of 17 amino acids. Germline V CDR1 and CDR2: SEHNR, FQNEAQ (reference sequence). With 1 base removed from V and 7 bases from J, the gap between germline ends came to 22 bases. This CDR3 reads CASSLGGLFRPSGTQYF. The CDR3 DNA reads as TGTGCCAGCAGCTTAGGGGGCCTTTTCCGGCCCTCGGGGACCCAGTACTTC. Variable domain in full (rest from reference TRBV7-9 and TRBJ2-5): DTGVSQNPRHKITKRGQNVTFRCDPISEHNRLYWYRQTLGQGPEFLTYFQNEAQLEKSRLLSDRFSAERPKGSFSTLEIQRTEQGDSAMYLCASSLGGLFRPSGTQYFGPGTRLLVL.

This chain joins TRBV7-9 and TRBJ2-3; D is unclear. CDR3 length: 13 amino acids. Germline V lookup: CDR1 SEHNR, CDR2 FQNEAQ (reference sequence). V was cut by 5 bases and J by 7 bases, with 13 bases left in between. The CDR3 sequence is CASSPLVANTQYF. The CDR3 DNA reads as TGTGCCAGCAGCCCCCTGGTCGCGAATACGCAGTATTTT.

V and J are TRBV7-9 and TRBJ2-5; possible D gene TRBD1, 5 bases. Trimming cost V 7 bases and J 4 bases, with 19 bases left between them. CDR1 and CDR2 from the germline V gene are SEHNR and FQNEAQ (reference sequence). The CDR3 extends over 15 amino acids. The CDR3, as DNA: TGTGCCAGCAACCCGTTCGGCTCTAGGGGAGAGACCCAGTACTTC. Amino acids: CASNPFGSRGETQYF.

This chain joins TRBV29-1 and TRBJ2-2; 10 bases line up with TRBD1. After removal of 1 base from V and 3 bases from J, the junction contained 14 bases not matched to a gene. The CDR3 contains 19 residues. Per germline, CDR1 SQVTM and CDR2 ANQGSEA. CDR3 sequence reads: CSVEVRRGDGTGDTGELFF. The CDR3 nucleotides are TGCAGCGTTGAAGTCCGCAGGGGGGACGGGACAGGGGACACCGGGGAGCTGTTTTTT.

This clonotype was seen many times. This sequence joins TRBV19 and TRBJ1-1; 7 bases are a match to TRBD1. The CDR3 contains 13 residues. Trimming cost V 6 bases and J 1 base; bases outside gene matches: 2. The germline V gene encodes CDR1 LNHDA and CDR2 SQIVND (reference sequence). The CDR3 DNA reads TGTGCCAGTAGGACAGGGAAGAACACTGAAGCTTTCTTT. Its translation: CASRTGKNTEAFF.

The CDR3 region has the DNA TGTGCCAGCAGGAGGGGGGGGCGAACCTCTGAAGCTTTCTTT. Protein: CASRRGGRTSEAFF. The gene calls are TRBV25-1 and TRBJ1-1; possible D gene TRBD1, 6 bases. The length of the CDR3 is 14 residues. Trimming shortened V by 6 bases and J by 6 bases, and 17 bases separated the two germline ends. Looked up from germline, CDR1 is MGHDK and CDR2 is SYGVNS.

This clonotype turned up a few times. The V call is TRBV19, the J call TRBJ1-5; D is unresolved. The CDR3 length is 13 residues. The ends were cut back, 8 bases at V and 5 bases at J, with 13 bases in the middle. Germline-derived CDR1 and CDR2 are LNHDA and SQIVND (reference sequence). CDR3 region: CASWTPGHQPQHF. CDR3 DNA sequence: TGTGCCAGTTGGACCCCCGGACATCAGCCCCAGCATTTT.

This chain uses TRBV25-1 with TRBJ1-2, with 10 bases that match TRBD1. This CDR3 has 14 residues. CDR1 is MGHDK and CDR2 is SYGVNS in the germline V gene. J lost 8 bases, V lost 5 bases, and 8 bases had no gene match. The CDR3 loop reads CASSYPTGGLGYTF. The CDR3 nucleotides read TGTGCCAGCAGTTATCCGACAGGGGGCTTAGGCTACACCTTC.

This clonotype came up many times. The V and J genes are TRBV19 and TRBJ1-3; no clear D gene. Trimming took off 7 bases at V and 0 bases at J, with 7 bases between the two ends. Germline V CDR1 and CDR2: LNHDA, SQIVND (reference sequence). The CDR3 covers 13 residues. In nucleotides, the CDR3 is TGTGCCAGTATCCCCTTCTCTGGAAACACCATATATTTT. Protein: CASIPFSGNTIYF.

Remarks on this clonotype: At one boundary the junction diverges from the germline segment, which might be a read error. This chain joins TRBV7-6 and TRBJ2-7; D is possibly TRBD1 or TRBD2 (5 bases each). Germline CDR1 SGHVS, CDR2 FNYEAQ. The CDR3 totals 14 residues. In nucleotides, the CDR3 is TGTGCCAGCAGCTTAGCGGATAGAGGGGACGAGCAGTGCTTC. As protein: CASSLADRGDEQCF.

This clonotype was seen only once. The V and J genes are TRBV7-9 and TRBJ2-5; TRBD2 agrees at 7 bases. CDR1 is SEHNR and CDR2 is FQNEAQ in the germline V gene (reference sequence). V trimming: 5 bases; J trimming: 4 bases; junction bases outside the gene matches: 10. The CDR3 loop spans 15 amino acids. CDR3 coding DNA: TGTGCCAGCAGCGACCTGGGGGGGAAGGCAGAGACCCAGTACTTC. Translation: CASSDLGGKAETQYF.

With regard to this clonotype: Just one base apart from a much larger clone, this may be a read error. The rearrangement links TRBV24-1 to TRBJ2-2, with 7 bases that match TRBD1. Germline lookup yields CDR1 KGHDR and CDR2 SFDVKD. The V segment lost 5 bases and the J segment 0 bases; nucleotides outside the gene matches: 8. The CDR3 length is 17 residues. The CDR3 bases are TGTGCCACCAGTGCTCGGGACAGACCCCCGAACACCGGGGAGCTGTTTTTT. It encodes CATSARDRPPNTGELFF.